Listed here are 27 T cell receptor beta chains from one sample, sequenced in a study of PD-1 blockade in classical Hodgkin lymphoma. Clones were read by immunoSEQ multiplex PCR, and TCRdb kept only the in-frame ones, dropping some. This table has approximately 59,000 clones, 91% appearing once. Autologous stem cell transplantation was followed by relapse in every patient, and brentuximab vedotin exposure varied. Sequencing was performed on peripheral blood mononuclear cells (PBMCs), taken before the second cycle of nivolumab. The receptor set was obtained from a human donor with classical Hodgkin lymphoma.

The chain uses TRBV4-1 and TRBJ2-1; the D is unclear. This CDR3 region has 14 residues. Trimming pared 4 bases from V and 5 bases from J, leaving 12 bases between. Germline assignment: CDR1 MGHRA and CDR2 YSYEKL. In DNA, the CDR3 is TGCGCCAGCAGCCTTGGCCTTTGGGACAATGAGCAGTTCTTC. Translated, it gives CASSLGLWDNEQFF.

This chain connects TRBV9 to TRBJ2-3; TRBD1 agrees at 8 bases. The CDR3 is 14 amino acids. V gave up 3 bases and J gave up 2 bases; unmatched junction bases: 2. CDR1 is SGDLS and CDR2 is YYNGEE in the germline V gene. CDR3 sequence reads: CASSADRDTDTQYF. The DNA for the CDR3 is TGTGCCAGCAGCGCGGACAGGGACACAGATACGCAGTATTTT.

This rearrangement joins TRBV5-1 to TRBJ1-3; TRBD1 matches 8 bases. CDR3 length: 17 amino acids. Per germline, CDR1 SGHRS and CDR2 YFSETQ. V gave up 4 bases and J gave up 4 bases; unmatched junction bases: 13. The CDR3 DNA reads TGCGCCAGCAGCCAAGGAGGACAGGGAGTAGCCGGAAACACCATATATTTT. Its translation is CASSQGGQGVAGNTIYF.

The genes are TRBV7-9 and TRBJ2-7; tentatively, D is TRBD1 (6 bases). The V and J ends lost 2 bases and 1 base respectively, with 15 bases between them. This CDR3 spans 16 amino acids. Germline values: CDR1 SEHNR, CDR2 FQNEAQ (reference sequence). CDR3: CASSLLSTGISYEQYF. The CDR3 bases are TGTGCCAGCAGCTTACTCAGTACAGGGATTTCCTACGAGCAGTACTTC.

This sequence joins TRBV11-3 and TRBJ2-1; 12 positions match TRBD2. CDR3 length: 17 amino acids. CDR1 and CDR2 from the germline V gene are SGHNT and YENEEA. J lost 2 bases, V lost 3 bases, and 5 bases had no gene match. CDR3 in DNA: TGTGCCAGCAGCTTCGGCCTAGCGGGAGGGACCTACAATGAGCAGTTCTTC. Translation: CASSFGLAGGTYNEQFF. The full variable domain, completed using reference TRBV11-3 and TRBJ2-1, is EAGVVQSPRYKIIEKKQPVAFWCNPISGHNTLYWYLQNLGQGPELLIRYENEEAVDDSQLPKDRFSAERLKGVDSTLKIQPAELGDSAVYLCASSFGLAGGTYNEQFFGPGTRLTVL.

This sequence joins TRBV18 and TRBJ2-7, with D perhaps matching TRBD1 (7 bases). The germline V gene has CDR1 KGHSH and CDR2 LQKENI. This CDR3 spans 16 amino acids. V was pared by 2 bases and J by 0 bases, with 14 bases between. CDR3 nucleotide sequence: TGTGCCAGCTCACCAACGACAGGGAGGCCCTCCTACGAGCAGTACTTC. Encoded protein: CASSPTTGRPSYEQYF.

The chain has TRBV28 and TRBJ2-7; 10 nucleotides match TRBD2. The germline V gene has CDR1 MDHEN and CDR2 SYDVKM. V trimming: 5 bases; J trimming: 6 bases; junction bases outside the gene matches: 7. CDR3 length: 14 amino acids. In DNA, the CDR3 is TGTGCCAGCAGTGACCATAGCGGGAGGCGCGAGCAGTACTTC. Amino acid sequence: CASSDHSGRREQYF.

The rearrangement links TRBV7-6 to TRBJ2-7; 12 bases agree with TRBD1. The CDR3 is made up of 14 amino acids. From germline, CDR1 is SGHVS and CDR2 FNYEAQ. Unmatched junction bases numbered 3, after V lost 4 bases and J lost 5 bases. The CDR3 sequence is CASSSGTGGHEQYF. The DNA for the CDR3 is TGTGCCAGCAGCTCCGGGACAGGGGGCCACGAGCAGTACTTC.

This clone was detected only a few times. The genes are TRBV5-1 and TRBJ1-2; D ambiguous. This CDR3 spans 14 amino acids. The germline V gene has CDR1 SGHRS and CDR2 YFSETQ. Trimming took 4 bases from V and 5 from J, leaving 15 bases between them. CDR3 DNA: TGCGCCAGCAGCCCTGATGGTCCCGAGTATGGCTACACCTTC. Translated, it gives CASSPDGPEYGYTF. The whole variable domain, filled in from reference TRBV5-1 and TRBJ1-2, reads KAGVTQTPRYLIKTRGQQVTLSCSPISGHRSVSWYQQTPGQGLQFLFEYFSETQRNKGNFPGRFSGRQFSNSRSEMNVSTLELGDSALYLCASSPDGPEYGYTFGSGTRLTVV.

The gene calls are TRBV10-2 and TRBJ2-1, with 12 bases aligning to TRBD2. CDR1 WSHSY and CDR2 SAAADI come from the germline V gene. This CDR3 contains 20 residues. Losses at the gene ends were 0 bases for V and 9 bases for J; bases not matched to a gene: 18. The CDR3 here is CASSESPPGLAGGNYGEQFF. In DNA form, the CDR3 reads TGCGCCAGCAGTGAGTCGCCCCCCGGTCTAGCGGGAGGGAACTACGGTGAGCAGTTCTTC.

The chain has TRBV27 and TRBJ2-5, with 12 positions matching TRBD2. Germline CDR1 reads MNHEY; CDR2 reads SMNVEV (reference sequence). This CDR3 region has 14 residues. J lost 4 bases, V lost 6 bases, and 3 bases had no gene match. The CDR3 DNA reads TGTGCCAGCAGACTAGCGGGAGGTAGAGAGACCCAGTACTTC. Its protein product is CASRLAGGRETQYF.

The CDR3: CASSELGALDNEQFF. DNA of the CDR3: TGTGCCAGCAGTGAATTGGGGGCGCTTGACAATGAGCAGTTCTTC. The V gene is TRBV2, the J gene TRBJ2-1; D possibly corresponds to TRBD1 (6 bases). V was pared by 2 bases and J by 5 bases, with 13 bases between. Germline V gene data show CDR1 as SNHLY and CDR2 as FYNNEI. The CDR3 length is 15 residues.

The sample holds one count of this clone. This sequence joins TRBV19 and TRBJ1-1; the D gene is possibly TRBD1 (5 bases). The CDR3 has 14 amino acids. Trimming left V 5 bases short and J 1 base short, with 11 bases between. Germline CDR1 and CDR2: LNHDA and SQIVND (reference sequence). The CDR3: CASSFGGANTEAFF. In DNA form, the CDR3 reads TGTGCCAGTAGTTTCGGGGGAGCGAACACTGAAGCTTTCTTT.

J is TRBJ2-7 and V is TRBV27; weak D call: TRBD2 (6 bases). Per the germline V gene, CDR1 is MNHEY and CDR2 is SMNVEV (reference sequence). The CDR3 loop spans 15 amino acids. Trimming shortened V by 2 bases and J by 1 base, and 12 bases separated the two germline ends. CDR3 sequence: CASSLSLGGSYEQYF. In DNA, the CDR3 is TGTGCCAGCAGTTTAAGCTTGGGGGGATCCTACGAGCAGTACTTC.

The rearrangement joins TRBV4-1 to TRBJ2-1; 13 bases fit TRBD2. J gave up 7 bases and V 4 bases, and 7 bases lay outside the gene matches. The CDR3 loop spans 16 amino acids. Germline loops: CDR1 MGHRA, CDR2 YSYEKL. CDR3 sequence: CASSPQGLAGLNEQFF. The CDR3 DNA sequence: TGCGCCAGCAGCCCGCAGGGACTAGCGGGATTAAATGAGCAGTTCTTC.

The chain joins TRBV5-4 to TRBJ2-5; no clear D gene. Germline V gives CDR1 SGHNT, CDR2 YYREEE (reference sequence). V lost 2 bases and J 1 base, leaving 12 bases between the germline ends. This CDR3 is 15 amino acids long. The DNA for the CDR3 is TGTGCCAGCAGCTTCCAAGGAAACCTCCAAGAGACCCAGTACTTC. Amino acid sequence: CASSFQGNLQETQYF.

This clone occurred once. This chain uses TRBV7-9 with TRBJ1-1; 10 nucleotides match TRBD1. The CDR3 is made up of 17 amino acids. Germline V gene data show CDR1 as SEHNR and CDR2 as FQNEAQ (reference sequence). After removal of 3 bases from V and 6 bases from J, the junction contained 13 bases not matched to a gene. The CDR3, as DNA: TGTGCCAGCAGCTTTGGGACAGGGGACGCTAACGGACCTGAAGCTTTCTTT. Translated, it gives CASSFGTGDANGPEAFF.

The chain uses TRBV10-3 and TRBJ1-3, with D hard to call. The CDR3 has 14 residues. Between the trimmed V and J ends, which lost 2 bases and 5 bases, there was a span of 10 bases. Germline CDR1 and CDR2: ENHRY and SYGVKD. Written as DNA, the CDR3 is TGTGCCATCAGTGAGAGGCAGCCGAGAAACACCATATATTTT. Protein: CAISERQPRNTIYF.

The genes are TRBV9 and TRBJ2-2; TRBD1 matches 7 bases. The CDR3 totals 16 residues. Germline values: CDR1 SGDLS, CDR2 YYNGEE. With V trimmed by 7 bases and J by 4 bases, 13 bases remained unmatched. The CDR3: CASERVDRVGTGELFF. Here the CDR3 DNA reads TGTGCCAGCGAAAGGGTAGACAGGGTGGGCACCGGGGAGCTGTTTTTT.

This chain links TRBV9 with TRBJ1-3; the D gene is possibly TRBD1 (6 bases). From germline, CDR1 is SGDLS and CDR2 YYNGEE. This CDR3 has 15 residues. V lost 3 bases, J lost 2 bases, and 12 bases lay in between. CDR3 protein: CASSGVGAAGNTIYF. The CDR3 DNA follows: TGTGCCAGCAGCGGGGTGGGGGCCGCTGGAAACACCATATATTTT. Variable domain in full (rest from reference TRBV9 and TRBJ1-3): DSGVTQTPKHLITATGQRVTLRCSPRSGDLSVYWYQQSLDQGLQFLIQYYNGEERAKGNILERFSAQQFPDLHSELNLSSLELGDSALYFCASSGVGAAGNTIYFGEGSWLTVV.

The chain is built from TRBV4-3 and TRBJ2-1; 15 bases are a match to TRBD2. The CDR3 spans 16 residues. V shed 0 bases, J shed 7 bases, and the junction held 1 base outside the gene matches. The germline V gene has CDR1 LGHNA and CDR2 YSLEER. CDR3 coding DNA: TGCGCCAGCAGCCAAGAGGGGACTAGCGGGAGGAATGAGCAGTTCTTC. Translating it yields CASSQEGTSGRNEQFF.

This chain uses TRBV15 with TRBJ2-7, with D possibly called TRBD1 or TRBD2 (5 bases each). The CDR3 covers 13 residues. The ends were cut back, 6 bases at V and 1 base at J, with 10 bases in the middle. Germline CDR1 reads LNHNV; CDR2 reads YYDKDF (reference sequence). The CDR3 DNA reads as TGTGCCACCAGAAGGGACGGTTCCTACGAGCAGTACTTC. Translation gives CATRRDGSYEQYF.

V gene TRBV7-7 combines with J gene TRBJ2-7, with 7 bases lining up with TRBD2. This CDR3 spans 15 amino acids. The V segment lost 1 base and the J segment 2 bases; nucleotides outside the gene matches: 5. Germline V gene data show CDR1 as SSHAT and CDR2 as FNYEAQ (reference sequence). The CDR3 loop reads CASSLGREAAYEQYF. CDR3 sequence (DNA): TGTGCCAGCAGCTTAGGTCGGGAGGCCGCCTACGAGCAGTACTTC.

The V call is TRBV12-2, the J call TRBJ2-7; the table's D gene call, TRBD1, was not cross checked with the DNA. TRBV12-2 is a recognized pseudogene. CDR3 length: 14 residues. The CDR3: CASRKEGQAYEQYF. The CDR3 DNA reads TGTGCAAGTCGCAAAGAGGGACAGGCCTACGAGCAGTACTTC.

This clone was recorded once. CDR3 region: CASHQGSALDSGNTIYF. CDR3 nucleotides: TGTGCCAGCCATCAAGGTTCAGCCTTGGACTCTGGAAACACCATATATTTT. The chain employs TRBV5-4 and TRBJ1-3; D call uncertain. The germline V and J ends were trimmed by 7 bases and 0 bases, with 20 bases remaining between them. CDR1 and CDR2 from the germline V gene are SGHNT and YYREEE (reference sequence). CDR3 length: 17 residues.

This chain links TRBV11-1 with TRBJ2-7; maybe TRBD2 (6 bases). Deletions cut 5 bases from V and 4 bases from J, with 18 bases between. Germline values: CDR1 SGHAT, CDR2 FQDESV (reference sequence). The CDR3 loop spans 15 amino acids. The CDR3 nucleotides are TGTGCCAGCAGCGCCGGTAGGGAGGTGATGTACGAGCAGTACTTC. Its protein product is CASSAGREVMYEQYF.

This chain connects TRBV23-1 to TRBJ2-7; D possibly corresponds to TRBD1 (6 bases). TRBV23-1 is an ORF for which the function is uncertain. The CDR3 covers 14 residues. V dropped 8 bases and J dropped 9 bases, with 23 bases sitting between them. The CDR3 here is CASQGTPQGVWQYF. Here the CDR3 DNA reads TGCGCCAGCCAGGGGACGCCCCAAGGGGTATGGCAGTACTTC.